This TCR beta chain was profiled in a study of blood T cell repertoires in COVID-19. Study-wide background: Some COVID-19 samples were acute and others convalescent; all came from the United States, Italy and Spain. T cells, B-cell-depleted T cells, or PBMCs supplied cDNA or gDNA.

Per the original data handling: How many nucleated cells were present was estimated from reference gene primer amplification. Profiled with immunoSEQ multiplex PCR; TCRdb holds only in-frame clones, not every one. D and trimming were read from the DNA, whereas the V and J calls and clone size are those reported in that table. The sample includes approximately 150,000 clones, about 89% of them seen just once. J lost 1 base, V lost 1 base, and 9 bases had no gene match. There are 17 residues in the CDR3. The germline V gene has CDR1 LGHDT and CDR2 YNNKEL (reference sequence). J is TRBJ1-2 and V is TRBV3-1 (or the pseudogene TRBV3-2), with 7 nucleotides matching TRBD1. The receptor comes from a man in his fifties who had recovered from COVID-19. Input material: peripheral blood. The DNA for the CDR3 is TGTGCCAGCAGCCAAGGTTCTGCGGGACAGAATAACTATGGCTACACCTTC. Amino acids: CASSQGSAGQNNYGYTF.